This is a list of T cell receptor beta chains from one sample in a study of siplizumab effects on memory and regulatory T cells. Here immunoSEQ multiplex PCR was the method, and the copy in TCRdb shows in-frame clones only, minus some. The data contain about 56,000 clones, 95% to 98% of them singletons. Sequencing was performed on naive CD8+ T cells sorted from blood. These receptors all stem from a human donor in good health. CDR3s include the opening cysteine and the closing phenylalanine or tryptophan. A D gene is named only where the DNA matches it firmly. Size tells how often a clone was seen (once, few, many) or the class of an expanded clone, and some rows leave it out.

d_call j_call clone_size v_call cdr3_nt cdr3_aa
. TRBJ2-7 . TRBV9 TGTGCCAGCAGCCCCGGACTAAAAACCTACGAGCAGTACTTC CASSPGLKTYEQYF
. TRBJ2-7 . TRBV7-9 TGTGCCAGCAGCCCCAGGCAGTCCTACGAGCAGTACTTC CASSPRQSYEQYF
. TRBJ2-4 . TRBV2 TGTGCCAGCATGTGGGCGGATAACATTCAGTACTTC CASMWADNIQYF
TRBD1 TRBJ1-2 . TRBV28 TGTGCCAGCAGTAGACAGGGGACCAACTATGGCTACACCTTC CASSRQGTNYGYTF
. TRBJ2-7 . TRBV7-3 TGTGCCAGCAGAAGGACTGGAGACTCCTACGAGCAGTACTTC CASRRTGDSYEQYF
TRBD1 TRBJ1-1 . TRBV29-1 TGCAGCGTTTCAGAAACAGGGGCCACTGAAGCTTTCTTT CSVSETGATEAFF
. TRBJ1-1 . TRBV29-1 TGCAGCGCCCGGACAGCATGGAACACTGAAGCTTTCTTT CSARTAWNTEAFF
TRBD1 TRBJ2-7 . TRBV5-1 TGCGCCAGCAGCTCGGGACAGGAATCCTACGAGCAGTACTTC CASSSGQESYEQYF
. TRBJ2-7 . TRBV13 TGTGCCAGCAGCTCACACAGGATAGACGTCTCCTACGAGCAGTACTTC CASSSHRIDVSYEQYF
. TRBJ1-5 few TRBV28 TGTGCCAGCAGTCTCCCATTGGAGCCCCAGCATTTT CASSLPLEPQHF
TRBD2 TRBJ2-7 . TRBV5-4 TGCGCCAGCAGCAGCGGGAGCACCTACGAGCAGTACTTC CASSSGSTYEQYF
. TRBJ1-1 . TRBV25-1 TGTGCCAGCAGCTATCCGGGCGGGACTGAAGCTTTCTTT CASSYPGGTEAFF
. TRBJ1-5 . TRBV19 TGTGCCAGTACAGGGTGGGGCAATCAGCCCCAGCATTTT CASTGWGNQPQHF
. TRBJ1-1 . TRBV6-1 TGTGCCAGCAGCCGGTTGGACTCCCACACTGAAGCTTTCTTT CASSRLDSHTEAFF
. TRBJ2-1 . TRBV13 TGTGCCAGCAGCGTCCAGGGTGATGAGCAGTTCTTC CASSVQGDEQFF
TRBD1 TRBJ1-2 . TRBV2 TGTGCCAGCGCGACAGGGGGCGAGGGTGGCTACACCTTC CASATGGEGGYTF
. TRBJ2-1 . TRBV9 TGTGCCAGCAGCGTAGAGGAGGGAGGAGGGGGCAATGAGCAGTTCTTC CASSVEEGGGGNEQFF
. TRBJ2-1 . TRBV7-6 TGTGCCAGCAGCTTAGGTAGCTCCTACAATGAGCAGTTCTTC CASSLGSSYNEQFF
. TRBJ2-6 . TRBV9 TGTGCCAGCAGCGCCCCCTGGGGGGGCGCAACTGGGGCCAACGTCCTGACTTTC CASSAPWGGATGANVLTF
TRBD1 TRBJ2-3 . TRBV7-9 TGTGCCAGCAGCCGAACAGGGGCTACGCAGTATTTT CASSRTGATQYF
. TRBJ1-1 . TRBV30 TGTGCCTGGAGTAAGGGGACCCCCATGAACACTGAAGCTTTCTTT CAWSKGTPMNTEAFF
. TRBJ1-1 . TRBV30 TGTGCCTGGAGTGTGGTCGGGTTGGACACTGAAGCTTTCTTT CAWSVVGLDTEAFF
. TRBJ2-7 . TRBV11-2 TGTGCCAGCAGCTCGACGGAGACGGACTACGAGCAGTACTTC CASSSTETDYEQYF
. TRBJ2-1 once TRBV27 TGTGCCAGCAGTTTAAAGGGGACCCACGATTGGCAGTTCTTC CASSLKGTHDWQFF
. TRBJ2-2 . TRBV2 TGTGCCAGCAGTGAGGGCGGCGGGGAGCTGTTTTTT CASSEGGGELFF
. TRBJ2-7 . TRBV28 TGTGCCAGCAGTTCCCCTTTGTCGCCCTACGAGCAGTACTTC CASSSPLSPYEQYF
TRBD1 TRBJ1-5 . TRBV7-9 TGTGCCAGCAGCTTAGGGCAGGGGGCTCAGCCCCAGCATTTT CASSLGQGAQPQHF
. TRBJ2-2 . TRBV29-1 TGCAGCGTTGAGGGAGTTACCGGGGAGCTGTTTTTT CSVEGVTGELFF
TRBD2 TRBJ2-1 . TRBV10-3 TGTGCCATCGGTAGCGGGAGACATAGCTCCTACAATGAGCAGTTCTTC CAIGSGRHSSYNEQFF
TRBD1 TRBJ2-3 . TRBV4-1 TGCGCCAGCAGCCAAGAGGACAGGCGTCGTCTAGATACGCAGTATTTT CASSQEDRRRLDTQYF
. TRBJ1-2 . TRBV10-2 TGCGCCAGCAGTGAGTCAGGGACAAGCTATGGCTACACCTTC CASSESGTSYGYTF
. TRBJ2-3 . TRBV7-3 TGTGCCAGCAGCTCGGGACTTAGCACAGATACGCAGTATTTT CASSSGLSTDTQYF
TRBD2 TRBJ2-1 once TRBV9 TGTGCCAGCAGCGCCCAACGGCTAGCGGGAAGGGGGTCCTACAATGAGCAGTTCTTC CASSAQRLAGRGSYNEQFF
. TRBJ1-1 . TRBV5-6 TGTGCCAGCAGCTTGGGGGGGCTGGTCACTGAAGCTTTCTTT CASSLGGLVTEAFF
. TRBJ2-7 . TRBV2 TGTGCCAGCGCCGATGGGGGTGACGAGCAGTACTTC CASADGGDEQYF
. TRBJ2-7 once TRBV7-3 TGTGCCAGCAGCTCCGACGCTGAGGCCTACGAGCAGTACTTC CASSSDAEAYEQYF
. TRBJ1-1 . TRBV7-9 TGTGCCAGCAGCTCCTACCTCAGGGAGGGGGACACTGAAGCTTTCTTT CASSSYLREGDTEAFF
TRBD2 TRBJ2-1 . TRBV12-5 TGTGCTAGTGGTTCCCCATGGCGGGAGGGAACCTACAATGAGCAGTTCTTC CASGSPWREGTYNEQFF
. TRBJ2-1 . TRBV27 TGTGCCAGCAGTTTATTGCTGCTTGATGAGCAGTTCTTC CASSLLLLDEQFF
. TRBJ2-7 once TRBV7-9 TGTGCCAGCAGCTTAGACCCTAGGGAGCAGTACTTC CASSLDPREQYF
TRBD2 TRBJ2-5 . TRBV4-1 TGCGCCAGCAGCCATTTAGCGGGAGGGGGGGAGACCCAGTACTTC CASSHLAGGGETQYF
. TRBJ1-5 once TRBV6-1 TGTGCCAGCAGTTCCCGACTGTATAGCAATCAGCCCCAGCATTTT CASSSRLYSNQPQHF
. TRBJ1-2 . TRBV21-1 TGTGCCAGCAGCAAGCCAGGTTTTTGGGGCTACACCTTC CASSKPGFWGYTF
. TRBJ2-6 . TRBV11-2 TGTGCCAGCAGCCTCTTAGGGGCCAACGTCCTGACTTTC CASSLLGANVLTF
TRBD2 TRBJ2-1 . TRBV11-3 TGTGCCAGCAGCCCTTTGGCGGGAGGCGACAATGAGCAGTTCTTC CASSPLAGGDNEQFF
. TRBJ2-2 . TRBV6-6 TGTGCCAGCAGTTCACAGGGACTTAACGGCGGGGAGCTGTTTTTT CASSSQGLNGGELFF
. TRBJ2-7 . TRBV6-6 TGTGCCAGCAGTGCCACAGGTCCCTCCTACGAGCAGTACTTC CASSATGPSYEQYF
TRBD2 TRBJ2-1 once TRBV30 TGTGCCATCGGAGGGGCTAGCGGGATCAATGAGCAGTTCTTC CAIGGASGINEQFF
TRBD1 TRBJ1-5 . TRBV19 TGTGCCAGTAGTATTCTGGCCAGGGGGCGCGTTCAGCAGCCCCAGCATTTT CASSILARGRVQQPQHF
. TRBJ2-7 . TRBV7-9 TGTGCCAGCAGCTCAACAGGGTCTCCCTCCGAGCAGTACTTC CASSSTGSPSEQYF
. TRBJ2-1 . TRBV2 TGTGCCAGCAGGGTGGACGCCTCCTACAATGAGCAGTTCTTC CASRVDASYNEQFF
. TRBJ2-2 . TRBV10-3 TGTGCCATCAGCGGACTCCTGAACACCGGGGAGCTGTTTTTT CAISGLLNTGELFF
TRBD1 TRBJ2-7 . TRBV7-3 TGTGCCAGCAGCTTGTGGGACAGGGTTGACGAGCAGTACTTC CASSLWDRVDEQYF